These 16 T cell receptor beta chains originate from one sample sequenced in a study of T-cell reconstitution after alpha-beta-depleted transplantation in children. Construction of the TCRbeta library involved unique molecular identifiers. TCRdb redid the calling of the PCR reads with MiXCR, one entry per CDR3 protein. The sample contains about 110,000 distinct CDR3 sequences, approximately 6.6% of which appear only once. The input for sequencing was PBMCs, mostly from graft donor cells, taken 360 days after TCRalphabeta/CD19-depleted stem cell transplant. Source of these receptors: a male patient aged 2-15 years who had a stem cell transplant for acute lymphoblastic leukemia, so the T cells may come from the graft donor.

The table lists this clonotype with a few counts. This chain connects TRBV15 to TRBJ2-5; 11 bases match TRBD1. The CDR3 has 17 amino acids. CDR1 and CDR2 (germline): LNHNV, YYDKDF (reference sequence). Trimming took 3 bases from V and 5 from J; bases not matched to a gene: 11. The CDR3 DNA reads TGTGCCACCAGCAGCGCCTCGGACAGGGGGCGCGGGGAGACCCAGTACTTC. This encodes CATSSASDRGRGETQYF.

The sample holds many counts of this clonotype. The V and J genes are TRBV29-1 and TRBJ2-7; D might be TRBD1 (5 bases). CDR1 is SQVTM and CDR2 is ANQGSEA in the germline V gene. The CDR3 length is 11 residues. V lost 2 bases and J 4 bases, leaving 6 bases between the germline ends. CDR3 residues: CSVEQGYEQYF. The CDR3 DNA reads TGCAGCGTTGAACAGGGTTACGAGCAGTACTTC.

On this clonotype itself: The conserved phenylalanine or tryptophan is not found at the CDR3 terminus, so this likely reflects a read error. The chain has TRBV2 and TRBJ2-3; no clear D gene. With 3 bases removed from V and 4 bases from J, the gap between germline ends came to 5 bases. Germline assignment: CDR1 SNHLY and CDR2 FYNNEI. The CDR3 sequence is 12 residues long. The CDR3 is CASSDRADTQYL. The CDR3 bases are TGTGCCAGCAGTGATAGGGCAGATACGCAGTATCTT.

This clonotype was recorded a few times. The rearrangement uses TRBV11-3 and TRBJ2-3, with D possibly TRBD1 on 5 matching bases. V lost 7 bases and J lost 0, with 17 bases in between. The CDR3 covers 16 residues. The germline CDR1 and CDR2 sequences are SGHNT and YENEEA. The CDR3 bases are TGTGCCAGCACGAAAGTGGGGCTCTGGAGCACAGATACGCAGTATTTT. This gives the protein CASTKVGLWSTDTQYF.

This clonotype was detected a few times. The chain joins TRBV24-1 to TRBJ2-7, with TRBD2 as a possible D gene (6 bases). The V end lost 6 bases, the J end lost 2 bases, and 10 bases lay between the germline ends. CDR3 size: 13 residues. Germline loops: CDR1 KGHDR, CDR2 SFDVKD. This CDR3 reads CATSSSGTYEQYF. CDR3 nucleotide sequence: TGTGCCACCAGTAGTAGCGGAACCTACGAGCAGTACTTC.

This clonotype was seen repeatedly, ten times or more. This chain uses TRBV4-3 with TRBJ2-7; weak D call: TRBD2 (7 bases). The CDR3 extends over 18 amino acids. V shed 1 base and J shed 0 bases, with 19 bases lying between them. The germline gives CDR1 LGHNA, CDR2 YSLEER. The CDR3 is CASSQAFNRDYFSYEQYF. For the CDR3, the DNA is TGCGCCAGCAGCCAAGCCTTTAACAGGGACTACTTCTCCTACGAGCAGTACTTC.

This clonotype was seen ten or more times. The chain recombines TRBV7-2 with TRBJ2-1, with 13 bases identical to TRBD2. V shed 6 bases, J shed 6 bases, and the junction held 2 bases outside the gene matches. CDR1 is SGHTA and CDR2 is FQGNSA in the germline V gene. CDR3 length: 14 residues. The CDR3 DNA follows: TGTGCCAGCAGAGGACTAGCGGGGGTCAATGAGCAGTTCTTC. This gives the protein CASRGLAGVNEQFF.

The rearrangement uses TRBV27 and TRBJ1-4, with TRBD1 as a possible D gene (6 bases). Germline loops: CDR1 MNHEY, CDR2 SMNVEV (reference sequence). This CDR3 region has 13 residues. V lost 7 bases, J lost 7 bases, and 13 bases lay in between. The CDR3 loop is CASTAGDREKLFF. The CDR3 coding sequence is TGTGCCAGCACCGCAGGGGATCGTGAAAAACTGTTTTTT.

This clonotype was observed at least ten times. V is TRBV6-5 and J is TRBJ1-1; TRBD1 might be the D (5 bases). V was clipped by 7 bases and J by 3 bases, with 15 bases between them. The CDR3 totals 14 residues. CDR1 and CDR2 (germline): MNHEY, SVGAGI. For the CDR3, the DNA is TGTGCCAGCACCCCAGGTTCGGGGGACACTGAAGCTTTCTTT. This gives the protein CASTPGSGDTEAFF.

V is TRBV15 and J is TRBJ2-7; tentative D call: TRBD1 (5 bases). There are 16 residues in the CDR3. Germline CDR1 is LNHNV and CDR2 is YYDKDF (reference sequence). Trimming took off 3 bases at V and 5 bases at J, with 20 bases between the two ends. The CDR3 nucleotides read TGTGCCACCAGCAGCCTTTTGGACACCCAAGTGAACGAGCAGTACTTC. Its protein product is CATSSLLDTQVNEQYF.

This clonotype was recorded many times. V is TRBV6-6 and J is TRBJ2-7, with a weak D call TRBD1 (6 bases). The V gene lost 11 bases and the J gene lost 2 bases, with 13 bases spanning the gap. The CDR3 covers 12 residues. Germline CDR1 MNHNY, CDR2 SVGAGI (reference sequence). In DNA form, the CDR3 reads TGTGCCGTAGGGGGTGAGCCCTACGAGCAGTACTTC. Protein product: CAVGGEPYEQYF.

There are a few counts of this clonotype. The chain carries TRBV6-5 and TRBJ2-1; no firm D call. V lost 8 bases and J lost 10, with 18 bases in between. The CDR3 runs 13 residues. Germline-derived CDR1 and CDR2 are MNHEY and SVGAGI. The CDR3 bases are TGTGCCAGCGGCCGGAGTTTAGGTGGGGAGCAGTTCTTC. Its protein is CASGRSLGGEQFF.

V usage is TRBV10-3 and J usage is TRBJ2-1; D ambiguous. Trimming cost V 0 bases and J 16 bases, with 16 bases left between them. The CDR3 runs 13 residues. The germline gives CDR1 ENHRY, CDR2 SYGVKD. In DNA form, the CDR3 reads TGTGCCATCAGTGAGTCGAGTCGGACGAGCCATTTCTTC. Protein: CAISESSRTSHFF.

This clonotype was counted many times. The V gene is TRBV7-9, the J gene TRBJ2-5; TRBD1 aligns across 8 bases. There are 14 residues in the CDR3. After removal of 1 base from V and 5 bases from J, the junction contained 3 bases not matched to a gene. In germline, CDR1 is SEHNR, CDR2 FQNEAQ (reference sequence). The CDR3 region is CASSLGSGGETQYF. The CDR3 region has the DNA TGTGCCAGCAGCTTAGGATCAGGGGGCGAGACCCAGTACTTC.

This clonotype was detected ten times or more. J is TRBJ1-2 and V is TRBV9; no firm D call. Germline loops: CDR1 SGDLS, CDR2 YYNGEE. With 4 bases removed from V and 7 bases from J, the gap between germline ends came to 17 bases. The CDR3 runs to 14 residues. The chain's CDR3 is CASSPRSVISGYTF. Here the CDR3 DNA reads TGTGCCAGCAGCCCAAGGTCCGTTATCAGTGGCTACACCTTC.

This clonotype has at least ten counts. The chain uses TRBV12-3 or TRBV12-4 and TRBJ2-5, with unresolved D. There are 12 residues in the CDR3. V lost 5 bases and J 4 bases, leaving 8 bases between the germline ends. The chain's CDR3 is CASSLPRETQYF. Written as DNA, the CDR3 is TGTGCCAGCAGTCTACCCCGAGAGACCCAGTACTTC.